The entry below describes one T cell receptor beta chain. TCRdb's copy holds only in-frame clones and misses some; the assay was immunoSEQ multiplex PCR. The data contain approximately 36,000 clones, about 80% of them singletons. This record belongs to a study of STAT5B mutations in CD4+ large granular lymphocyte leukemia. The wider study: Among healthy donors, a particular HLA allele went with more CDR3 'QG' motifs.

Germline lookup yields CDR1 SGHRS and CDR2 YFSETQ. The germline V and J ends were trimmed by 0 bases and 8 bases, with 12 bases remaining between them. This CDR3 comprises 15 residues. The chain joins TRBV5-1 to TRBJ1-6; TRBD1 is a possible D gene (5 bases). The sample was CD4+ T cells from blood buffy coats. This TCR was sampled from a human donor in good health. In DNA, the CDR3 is TGCGCCAGCAGCTTGGCCACCAGGGCCGATTCACCCCTCCACTTT. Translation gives CASSLATRADSPLHF. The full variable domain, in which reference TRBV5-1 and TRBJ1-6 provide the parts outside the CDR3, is KAGVTQTPRYLIKTRGQQVTLSCSPISGHRSVSWYQQTPGQGLQFLFEYFSETQRNKGNFPGRFSGRQFSNSRSEMNVSTLELGDSALYLCASSLATRADSPLHFGNGTRLTVT.